Presented here are 32 T cell receptor beta chains from one specimen sequenced in a study of shared clonotypes between healthy human individuals (dated by TCRdb to the early 2020s). CD8 naive samples were obtained by positive selection for CCR7 among CD45RO-negative cells, yielding a CD45RA+CCR7+ population from which TemRA cells were excluded. Library creation used the immunoSEQ multiplex PCR assay. TCRdb retrieved this table from immuneACCESS and kept in-frame rearrangements only. Not all clones are present; in checked studies, unresolved V genes account for under half, and no reason is known for the remainder. The sample yields approximately 1.9 million clones; around 93% were counted once. Approximately 1.7% of the sample comes from the top ten. The sample comprised naive CD8+ T cells from PBMCs. What the cell subset or site label conveys for this sample: CD45RA+CCR7+. The receptor set was obtained from a man between 18 and 29 years old in good health. Some clones in this sample may be carry-over from other donors' samples.

The chain joins TRBV4-1 to TRBJ1-1; D unresolved. V was cut by 0 bases and J by 4 bases, with 9 bases left in between. The CDR3 extends over 14 amino acids. Germline V gene sequence: CDR1 MGHRA, CDR2 YSYEKL. This CDR3 is CASSQEGYGTEAFF. The CDR3 DNA is TGCGCCAGCAGCCAAGAGGGATACGGCACTGAAGCTTTCTTT.

The chain has TRBV19 and TRBJ1-1; 8 nucleotides line up with TRBD1. The germline V gene has CDR1 LNHDA and CDR2 SQIVND (reference sequence). The CDR3 contains 15 residues. V dropped 6 bases and J dropped 0; count of bases not matched to a gene: 6. The DNA of the CDR3 is TGTGCCAGTAGCGCTAGACAGGGGATGAACACTGAAGCTTTCTTT. This gives the protein CASSARQGMNTEAFF.

Concerning this clone: The identical CDR3 is also encoded by other nucleotide sequences in the sample. The genes are TRBV27 and TRBJ2-7; no firm D call. This CDR3 has 13 residues. V gave up 3 bases and J gave up 0 bases, with 6 bases separating them. Per germline, CDR1 MNHEY and CDR2 SMNVEV (reference sequence). The DNA of the CDR3 is TGTGCCAGCAGTTTGGGAAACTCCTACGAGCAGTACTTC. Amino acids: CASSLGNSYEQYF.

V gene TRBV5-1 combines with J gene TRBJ2-7; 7 positions match TRBD1. The CDR3 is 14 residues long. Germline CDR1 SGHRS, CDR2 YFSETQ. The J segment lost 0 bases and the V segment lost 4 bases, leaving 4 bases of the junction unmatched. CDR3 DNA: TGCGCCAGCAGCGTACAGGGGCGCTCCTACGAGCAGTACTTC. Residues: CASSVQGRSYEQYF.

CDR3 sequence reads: CASSEPRSSYNEQFF. CDR3 DNA sequence: TGTGCCAGCAGTGAACCCCGTAGCTCCTACAATGAGCAGTTCTTC. J is TRBJ2-1 and V is TRBV6-1; no definite D call. The V gene lost 2 bases and the J gene lost 0 bases, with 8 bases spanning the gap. This CDR3 is built from 15 residues. Germline V gene data show CDR1 as MNHNS and CDR2 as SASEGT.

This chain uses TRBV4-1 with TRBJ1-1, with 7 bases matching TRBD1. The germline V gene encodes CDR1 MGHRA and CDR2 YSYEKL. Unmatched junction bases numbered 8, after V lost 1 base and J lost 0 bases. CDR3 length equals 17 residues. CDR3 protein: CASSQAKRDRLNTEAFF. The CDR3 bases are TGCGCCAGCAGCCAAGCCAAAAGGGACAGATTGAACACTGAAGCTTTCTTT.

In this sample, this clone turned up once. The chain recombines TRBV7-9 with TRBJ2-3; 13 nucleotides line up with TRBD2. Germline loops: CDR1 SEHNR, CDR2 FQNEAQ (reference sequence). The length of the CDR3 is 15 residues. The V segment lost 5 bases and the J segment 4 bases; nucleotides outside the gene matches: 3. This chain's CDR3 is CASSRTSGSADTQYF. As DNA, the CDR3 is TGTGCCAGCAGCCGGACTAGCGGGAGTGCAGATACGCAGTATTTT.

CDR3 region: CASSSRSDTLGPYEQYF. Here the CDR3 DNA reads TGTGCCAGCAGCTCCCGCTCCGACACCCTCGGGCCCTACGAGCAGTACTTC. This chain connects TRBV7-9 to TRBJ2-7; D not resolved. Germline CDR1 reads SEHNR; CDR2 reads FQNEAQ (reference sequence). The CDR3 extends over 17 amino acids. Trimming took off 4 bases at V and 2 bases at J, with 21 bases between the two ends.

The chain combines TRBV27 with TRBJ2-2; D unclear. The V end was cut by 3 bases, the J end by 6 bases, with 14 bases between. There are 15 residues in the CDR3. Germline V gives CDR1 MNHEY, CDR2 SMNVEV (reference sequence). The CDR3 loop reads CASSFSQNDPGELFF. CDR3 nucleotides: TGTGCCAGCAGTTTTTCCCAAAATGACCCCGGGGAGCTGTTTTTT.

This chain links TRBV6-5 with TRBJ2-4, with 8 bases aligning to TRBD1. Germline values: CDR1 MNHEY, CDR2 SVGAGI. The CDR3 runs to 15 residues. Trimming at V came to 2 bases and at J to 4 bases, leaving 4 bases not matched to a gene. The CDR3 sequence is CASSYVRGLKNIQYF. The DNA for the CDR3 is TGTGCCAGCAGTTACGTCAGGGGGCTAAAAAACATTCAGTACTTC.

This clone was found a few times. This sequence joins TRBV2 and TRBJ1-2; tentatively, D is TRBD1 (5 bases). Germline V gene data show CDR1 as SNHLY and CDR2 as FYNNEI. CDR3 length: 15 residues. The germline V and J ends were trimmed by 7 bases and 0 bases, with 15 bases remaining between them. The CDR3 sequence: CASTEGASTNYGYTF. CDR3 DNA sequence: TGTGCCAGCACCGAAGGGGCGTCCACTAACTATGGCTACACCTTC.

The chain uses TRBV5-1 and TRBJ2-7, with 7 bases fitting TRBD2. CDR1 and CDR2 (germline): SGHRS, YFSETQ. The junction had 9 bases not matched to a gene; V was cut back by 4 bases and J by 5 bases. The length of the CDR3 is 14 residues. The CDR3 here is CASSIPSGEHEQYF. CDR3 bases: TGCGCCAGCAGCATCCCTAGCGGTGAGCACGAGCAGTACTTC.

The rearrangement uses TRBV4-1 and TRBJ1-5; 7 nucleotides agree with TRBD1. CDR1 and CDR2 (germline): MGHRA, YSYEKL. The CDR3 consists of 15 residues. The V segment lost 0 bases and the J segment 5 bases; nucleotides outside the gene matches: 4. Written as DNA, the CDR3 is TGCGCCAGCAGCCAAGATTGGGACAGATATCAGCCCCAGCATTTT. As protein: CASSQDWDRYQPQHF.

V gene TRBV7-9 combines with J gene TRBJ1-1, with TRBD1 identical over 9 bases. Germline values: CDR1 SEHNR, CDR2 FQNEAQ (reference sequence). V was clipped by 5 bases and J by 4 bases; unmatched bases: 5. CDR3 length: 14 amino acids. The CDR3 loop is CASSKPGQGTEAFF. CDR3 nucleotide sequence: TGTGCCAGCAGCAAACCGGGACAGGGCACTGAAGCTTTCTTT.

The chain joins TRBV4-2 to TRBJ1-2; no firm D call. Trimming took off 2 bases at V and 5 bases at J, with 12 bases between the two ends. The CDR3 sequence is 14 residues long. CDR1 and CDR2 (germline): LGHNA, YNFKEQ. The CDR3 sequence: CASSQPTETYGYTF. CDR3 bases: TGTGCCAGCAGCCAACCGACGGAAACTTATGGCTACACCTTC.

To note about this clone: Additional DNA sequences in this sample encode the identical CDR3. This chain uses TRBV7-2 with TRBJ2-7, with D unclear. The V end was cut by 1 base, the J end by 0 bases, with 10 bases between. This CDR3 has 15 amino acids. Germline V lookup: CDR1 SGHTA, CDR2 FQGNSA. The CDR3 region has the DNA TGTGCCAGCAGCTTAGGGGCTTTGAGCTCCTACGAGCAGTACTTC. Translating it yields CASSLGALSSYEQYF.

J is TRBJ2-3 and V is TRBV9; TRBD2 matches 12 bases. There are 19 residues in the CDR3. From germline, CDR1 is SGDLS and CDR2 YYNGEE. V was clipped by 2 bases and J by 0 bases; unmatched bases: 10. The CDR3 region is CASSVRGLAGGASTDTQYF. The DNA of the CDR3 is TGTGCCAGCAGCGTCCGGGGGCTAGCGGGAGGGGCTAGCACAGATACGCAGTATTTT.

This clone was seen only once. The chain carries TRBV27 and TRBJ2-7, with 12 bases matching TRBD2. CDR1 is MNHEY, CDR2 SMNVEV, per germline (reference sequence). The CDR3 is 16 amino acids. J was trimmed by 2 bases and V by 5 bases; bases with no gene match: 7. The CDR3: CASSPTRTSGTYEQYF. CDR3 sequence (DNA): TGTGCCAGCAGTCCGACCCGGACTAGCGGGACCTACGAGCAGTACTTC.

V and J are TRBV5-4 and TRBJ2-1; maybe TRBD1 (5 bases). V was trimmed by 6 bases and J by 9 bases, leaving 13 bases between them. This CDR3 spans 12 amino acids. Germline loops: CDR1 SGHNT, CDR2 YYREEE (reference sequence). The CDR3 nucleotides read TGTGCCAGCACCGATTCTGGGGCTGAGCAGTTCTTC. Its protein product is CASTDSGAEQFF. Together with reference TRBV5-4 and TRBJ2-1, the CDR3 gives the full variable domain: ETGVTQSPTHLIKTRGQQVTLRCSSQSGHNTVSWYQQALGQGPQFIFQYYREEENGRGNFPPRFSGLQFPNYSSELNVNALELDDSALYLCASTDSGAEQFFGPGTRLTVL.

On this clone: At the DNA level, this CDR3 is encoded by other sequences in the same sample as well. The rearrangement uses TRBV11-2 and TRBJ1-2; D not certain. The V end lost 1 base, the J end lost 5 bases, and 8 bases lay between the germline ends. This CDR3 is built from 13 residues. Germline V CDR1 and CDR2: SGHAT, FQNNGV. CDR3 residues: CASSLGVGYGYTF. DNA for the CDR3: TGTGCCAGCAGCTTAGGGGTCGGGTATGGCTACACCTTC.

The V and J genes are TRBV27 and TRBJ2-1; the D gene is possibly TRBD2 (5 bases). This CDR3 has 15 amino acids. CDR1 is MNHEY and CDR2 is SMNVEV in the germline V gene (reference sequence). Between the trimmed V and J ends, which lost 2 bases and 8 bases, there was a span of 16 bases. This chain's CDR3 is CASSLISRGFHEQFF. The CDR3 coding sequence is TGTGCCAGCAGTTTAATATCTCGGGGTTTCCATGAGCAGTTCTTC.

The V call is TRBV28, the J call TRBJ2-1, with TRBD2 matching 15 bases. The V segment lost 6 bases and the J segment 2 bases; nucleotides outside the gene matches: 5. From germline, CDR1 is MDHEN and CDR2 SYDVKM. The CDR3 length is 17 residues. The CDR3 protein is CASSDGLAGGPYNEQFF. For the CDR3, the DNA is TGTGCCAGCAGCGATGGACTAGCGGGAGGGCCCTACAATGAGCAGTTCTTC.

Comment on this clone: The same CDR3 also results from other DNA sequences found in this sample. This sequence joins TRBV29-1 and TRBJ2-2; D is undetermined. This CDR3 region has 11 residues. Germline values: CDR1 SQVTM, CDR2 ANQGSEA. V dropped 6 bases and J dropped 2 bases, with 4 bases sitting between them. Here the CDR3 reads CSVVNTGELFF. CDR3 sequence (DNA): TGCAGCGTCGTAAACACCGGGGAGCTGTTTTTT.

The rearrangement joins TRBV19 to TRBJ1-1, with TRBD1 identical over 10 bases. This CDR3 has 17 amino acids. Germline loops: CDR1 LNHDA, CDR2 SQIVND (reference sequence). V lost 5 bases, J lost 4 bases, and 13 bases stayed unmatched. CDR3 bases: TGTGCCAGTAGTGTCGGACAGGGGGGAGGCCTGAGCACTGAAGCTTTCTTT. Protein sequence: CASSVGQGGGLSTEAFF.

This sequence joins TRBV27 and TRBJ2-1; D is unresolved. The CDR3 extends over 15 amino acids. Germline lookup yields CDR1 MNHEY and CDR2 SMNVEV (reference sequence). The V end lost 3 bases, the J end lost 0 bases, and 9 bases lay between the germline ends. CDR3 nucleotides: TGTGCCAGCAGTTTTAGTGAGAGCTCCTACAATGAGCAGTTCTTC. Translating it yields CASSFSESSYNEQFF.

This chain connects TRBV7-9 to TRBJ1-1, with D possibly being TRBD1 (6 bases). The CDR3 length is 14 residues. Trimming left V 5 bases short and J 4 bases short, with 14 bases between. Germline V gene lookup returns CDR1 SEHNR and CDR2 FQNEAQ (reference sequence). In DNA, the CDR3 is TGTGCCAGCAGCCGAACAGGGAAGGGCACTGAAGCTTTCTTT. Translation gives CASSRTGKGTEAFF. Combining the CDR3 with reference TRBV7-9 and TRBJ1-1 gives the whole variable domain DTGVSQNPRHKITKRGQNVTFRCDPISEHNRLYWYRQTLGQGPEFLTYFQNEAQLEKSRLLSDRFSAERPKGSFSTLEIQRTEQGDSAMYLCASSRTGKGTEAFFGQGTRLTVV.

This clone was detected once. V gene TRBV23-1 combines with J gene TRBJ2-1, with D perhaps being TRBD1 or TRBD2 (5 bases each). TRBV23-1 is annotated as an ORF whose role is uncertain. This CDR3 has 16 amino acids. V was shortened by 7 bases and J by 0 bases, with 16 bases between the two germline ends. CDR3 region: CASTPGLAHSYNEQFF. The CDR3 DNA is TGCGCCAGCACTCCGGGGCTAGCACACTCCTACAATGAGCAGTTCTTC.

This clone has only one observation. The CDR3 DNA reads as TGTGCCAGCAGCCAAGACAGGGGGCCCACGGCCATATATTTT. Translating it yields CASSQDRGPTAIYF. V gene TRBV14 combines with J gene TRBJ1-3, with TRBD1 identical over 8 bases. This CDR3 is built from 14 residues. Germline V gene data show CDR1 as SGHDN and CDR2 as FVKESK. The V segment lost 0 bases and the J segment 11 bases; nucleotides outside the gene matches: 6.

On this clone itself: Other DNA sequences in this specimen translate into the identical CDR3. The genes are TRBV9 and TRBJ2-2; D perhaps matches TRBD2 (6 bases). The germline V and J ends were trimmed by 2 bases and 5 bases, with 13 bases remaining between them. The CDR3 consists of 15 residues. Looked up from germline, CDR1 is SGDLS and CDR2 is YYNGEE. The CDR3 region is CASSVGGRATGELFF. The DNA for the CDR3 is TGTGCCAGCAGCGTCGGAGGGAGAGCGACCGGGGAGCTGTTTTTT.

This chain uses TRBV7-9 with TRBJ2-3, with TRBD1 matching 11 bases. V dropped 5 bases and J dropped 0; count of bases not matched to a gene: 10. The CDR3 has 18 residues. CDR1 is SEHNR, CDR2 FQNEAQ, per germline (reference sequence). The CDR3 nucleotides read TGTGCCAGCAGCCCGAGGTCGGGACAGGGGGTTAGCACAGATACGCAGTATTTT. This codes for CASSPRSGQGVSTDTQYF.

Note on this clone: Other DNA sequences in this specimen translate into the identical CDR3. The chain uses TRBV27 and TRBJ2-1; D remains unclear. Per germline, CDR1 MNHEY and CDR2 SMNVEV (reference sequence). V gave up 6 bases and J gave up 0 bases, with 9 bases separating them. The CDR3 spans 14 residues. DNA for the CDR3: TGTGCCAGCAGCCCCTCGAGCTCCTACAATGAGCAGTTCTTC. Its translation is CASSPSSSYNEQFF.

The chain joins TRBV2 to TRBJ2-4; TRBD2 agrees at 11 bases. Germline loops: CDR1 SNHLY, CDR2 FYNNEI. With V trimmed by 2 bases and J by 2 bases, 5 bases remained unmatched. CDR3 size: 17 residues. The CDR3 coding sequence is TGTGCCAGCAGTGAAACTAGCGGGGGTGGGTCCAAAAACATTCAGTACTTC. It encodes CASSETSGGGSKNIQYF.